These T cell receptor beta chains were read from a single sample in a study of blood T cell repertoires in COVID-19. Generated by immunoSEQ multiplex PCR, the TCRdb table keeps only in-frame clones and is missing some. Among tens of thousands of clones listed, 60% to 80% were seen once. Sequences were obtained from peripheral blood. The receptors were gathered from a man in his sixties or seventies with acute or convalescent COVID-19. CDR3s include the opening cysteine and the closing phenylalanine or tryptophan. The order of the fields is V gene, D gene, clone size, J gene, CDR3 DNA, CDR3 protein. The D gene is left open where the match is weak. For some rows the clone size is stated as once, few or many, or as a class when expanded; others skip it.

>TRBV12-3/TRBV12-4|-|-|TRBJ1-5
TGTGCCAGCAAGAGACAGAGCAATCAGCCCCAGCATTTT
CASKRQSNQPQHF
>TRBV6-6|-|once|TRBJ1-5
TGTGCCAGCAGCTCCTTCGGAGGGTTGAGCAATCAGCCCCAGCATTTT
CASSSFGGLSNQPQHF
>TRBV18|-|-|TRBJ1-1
TGTGCCAGCTCACCGTACGGGGGTGAAGCTTTCTTT
CASSPYGGEAFF
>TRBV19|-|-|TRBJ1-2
TGTGCCAGTATAGGCTTGGCCCAGGGGAGGGACTATGGCTACACCTTC
CASIGLAQGRDYGYTF
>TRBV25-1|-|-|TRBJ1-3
TGTGCCAGCAGAACTTCAGGGGCTGGAAACACCATATATTTT
CASRTSGAGNTIYF
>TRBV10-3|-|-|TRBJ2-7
TGTGCCATCAAAACAGATACCTACGAGCAGTACTTC
CAIKTDTYEQYF
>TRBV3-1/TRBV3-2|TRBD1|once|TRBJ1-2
TGTGCCAGCAGCCGGAACCAGGGGGCGGGAGGCTACACCTTC
CASSRNQGAGGYTF
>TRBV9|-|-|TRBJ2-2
TGTGCCAGCAGCGAGGGGTGGGGCACCCTCACCGGGGAGCTGTTTTTT
CASSEGWGTLTGELFF
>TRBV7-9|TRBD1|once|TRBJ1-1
TGTGCCAGCAGCAGACGAGGGGGCAGCACTGAAGCTTTCTTT
CASSRRGGSTEAFF
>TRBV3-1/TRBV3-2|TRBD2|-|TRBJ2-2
TGTGCCAGCAGCCAAGATGCGCTAGCGGGGGGCCACACCGGGGAGCTGTTTTTT
CASSQDALAGGHTGELFF
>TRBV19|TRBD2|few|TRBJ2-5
TGTGCCAGTAGCGGGACTAGCGCAGAGACCCAGTACTTC
CASSGTSAETQYF
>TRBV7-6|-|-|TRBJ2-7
TGTGCCAGCAGCTTCTCTAGCTACCTGCACGAGCAGTACTTC
CASSFSSYLHEQYF
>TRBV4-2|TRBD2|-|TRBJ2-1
TGTGCCAGCAGCCCGCTAGCGGGGGGCTACAATGAGCAGTTCTTC
CASSPLAGGYNEQFF
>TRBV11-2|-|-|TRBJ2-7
TGTGCCAGCAGCCTACGGGACAAACCCTACGAGCAGTACTTC
CASSLRDKPYEQYF
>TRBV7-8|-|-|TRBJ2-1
TGTGCCAGCAGCTTCCAGGGATGGGGCAATGAGCAGTTCTTC
CASSFQGWGNEQFF
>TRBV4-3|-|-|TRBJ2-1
TGCGCCAGCAGCCAAGATCATGACAGTTCCTACAATGAGCAGTTCTTC
CASSQDHDSSYNEQFF
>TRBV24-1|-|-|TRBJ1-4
TGTGCCACCACCTCAGTGGGGCAGAATAATGAAAAACTGTTTTTT
CATTSVGQNNEKLFF
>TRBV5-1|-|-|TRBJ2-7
TGCGCCAGCAGCTTGTCCGGCTACGAGCAGTACTTC
CASSLSGYEQYF
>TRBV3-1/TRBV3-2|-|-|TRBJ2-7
TGTGCCAGCAGCCAGAGCAGGGGCCATTCCTACGAGCAGTACTTC
CASSQSRGHSYEQYF
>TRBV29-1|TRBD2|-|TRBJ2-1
TGCAGCGTTGTGGTCGCGGGGGGCAACAATGAGCAGTTCTTC
CSVVVAGGNNEQFF
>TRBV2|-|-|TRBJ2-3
TGTGCCAGCAGTCTCGGCGGGCCCCAACCGCAGTATTTT
CASSLGGPQPQYF
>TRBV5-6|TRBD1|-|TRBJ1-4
TGTGCCAGCAACCTACGGTCGACAGGGGCAACCCAAAAACTGTTTTTT
CASNLRSTGATQKLFF
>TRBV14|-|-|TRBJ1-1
TGTGCCAGCAGCCAAGCCGCCAGGACAAAGGGTGAAGCTTTCTTT
CASSQAARTKGEAFF
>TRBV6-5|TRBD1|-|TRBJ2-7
TGTGCCAGCACCGACCAGGGGGCTATAAACTACGAGCAGTACTTC
CASTDQGAINYEQYF
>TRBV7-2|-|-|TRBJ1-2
TGTGCCAGCAGCTTAAGAGTTCAGGTGGGAGAAAATGGCTACACCTTC
CASSLRVQVGENGYTF
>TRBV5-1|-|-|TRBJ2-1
TGCGCCAGCAGCCAGGGGGGTTCCTACAATGAGCAGTTCTTC
CASSQGGSYNEQFF
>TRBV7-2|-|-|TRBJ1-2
TGTGCCAGCAATTTAGGTGCGGGGGGCGTCTTTCTTAACTATGGCTACACCTTC
CASNLGAGGVFLNYGYTF
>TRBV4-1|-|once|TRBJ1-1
TGCGCCAGCAGCCAAGATCCTAGGCGTTCACTAATGAACACTGAAGCTTTCTTT
CASSQDPRRSLMNTEAFF
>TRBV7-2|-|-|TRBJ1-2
TGTGCCAGCGGGGAGGACTATGGCTACACCTTC
CASGEDYGYTF
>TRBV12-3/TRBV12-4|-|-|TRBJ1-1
TGTGCCAGCTCCCTACTAATGAACACTGAAGCTTTCTTT
CASSLLMNTEAFF
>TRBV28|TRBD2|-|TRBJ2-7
TGTGCCAGCAGTTTATTTAGCGGGGGGGAGGACGAGCAGTACTTC
CASSLFSGGEDEQYF
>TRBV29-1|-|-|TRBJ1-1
TGCAGCGGGATGACAGGGAACACTGAAGCTTTCTTT
CSGMTGNTEAFF
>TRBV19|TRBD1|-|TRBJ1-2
TGTGCCAGCAACAGGGGGCGACACGATGGCTACACCTTC
CASNRGRHDGYTF
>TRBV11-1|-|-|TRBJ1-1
TGTGCCAGCAGCGACGGACTGTTGATGAACACTGAAGCTTTCTTT
CASSDGLLMNTEAFF
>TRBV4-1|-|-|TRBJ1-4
TGCGCCAGCAGCCTGAGCGTTCCAACTAATGAAAAACTGTTTTTT
CASSLSVPTNEKLFF
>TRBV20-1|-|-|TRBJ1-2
TGCAGTGCTAGTAGATCGCAGGGAAAAGGCTACACCTTC
CSASRSQGKGYTF
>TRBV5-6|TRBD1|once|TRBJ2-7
TGTGCCAGCAGCCCAAGACCGGACAGGGCCTACGAGCAGTACTTC
CASSPRPDRAYEQYF
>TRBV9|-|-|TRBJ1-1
TGTGCCAGCAGCGTAGACCCAGGCTTGAACACTGAAGCTTTCTTT
CASSVDPGLNTEAFF
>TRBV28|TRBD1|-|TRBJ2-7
TGTGCCAGCAGATCAACCGGGACAGGGAGTTTGTCCGAGCAGTACTTC
CASRSTGTGSLSEQYF
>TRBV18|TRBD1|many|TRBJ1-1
TGTGCCAGCTCATCCCGGACAGGGACGGGATACACTGAAGCTTTCTTT
CASSSRTGTGYTEAFF
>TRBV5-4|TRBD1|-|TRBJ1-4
TGTGCCAGCAGACCTGCCACAGGGGCGGGTAATGAAAAACTGTTTTTT
CASRPATGAGNEKLFF
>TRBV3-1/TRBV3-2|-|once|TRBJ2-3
TGTGCCAGCAGCCATCGGGCAGATACGCAGTATTTT
CASSHRADTQYF
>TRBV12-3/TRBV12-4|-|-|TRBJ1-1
TGTGCCAGCATTCTATCCGGGACTGAAGCTTTCTTT
CASILSGTEAFF
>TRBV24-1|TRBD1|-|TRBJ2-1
TGTGCCACCAGTGGCACGGGACAGGGCCACAATGAGCAGTTCTTC
CATSGTGQGHNEQFF
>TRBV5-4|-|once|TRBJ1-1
TGTGCCAGCAGCTTGGATCCAGGGGCTGAAGCTTTCTTT
CASSLDPGAEAFF
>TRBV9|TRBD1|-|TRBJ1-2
TGTGCCAGCAGCGCCAGCCGGGACAGGGCTTTCGGCTACACCTTC
CASSASRDRAFGYTF
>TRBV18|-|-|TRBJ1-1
TGTGCCAGCTCACCACTGTCGGTTGAAGCTTTCTTT
CASSPLSVEAFF
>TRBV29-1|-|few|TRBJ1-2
TGCAGCGTTGAATTACCAGTCTATGGCTACACCTTC
CSVELPVYGYTF
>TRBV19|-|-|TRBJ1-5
TGTGCCAGTAGTGCGCGAGAGGCCGGGTTTAATCAGCCCCAGCATTTT
CASSAREAGFNQPQHF
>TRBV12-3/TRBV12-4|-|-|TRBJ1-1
TGTGCCAGCAGTACGCTCGGGGAAACTGAAGCTTTCTTT
CASSTLGETEAFF